This TCR beta chain stems from a study of shared clonotypes between healthy human individuals. General study results and limits: Collection of samples was limited to blood; tissue repertoires likely differ. Lower generation probabilities were found for non-shared clonotypes than for those shared by all four donors.

To note about this clone: Its specificity is unknown.

The length of the CDR3 is 14 residues. V gave up 6 bases and J gave up 6 bases, with 17 bases separating them. The germline gives CDR1 MDHEN, CDR2 SYDVKM. Sorted-subset replicate PCR reactions were performed with around 210 ng DNA, corresponding to roughly 27,000 T cell genomes. Produced via immunoSEQ multiplex PCR; TCRdb's table is partial and in-frame only. The data hold about 590,000 clones, with 95% observed a single time. CD45RO-negative CD8 cells positively selected for CCR7 made up the naive population, which excluded terminally differentiated effector memory CD45RA+ cells. This clonotype was obtained from a woman in her 30s in good health. The chain joins TRBV28 to TRBJ1-1; D not certain. Sequenced input: naive CD8+ T cells sorted from blood. CDR3 DNA sequence: TGTGCCAGCAGCTTCCGGGAGCCTATTTCTGAAGCTTTCTTT. Encoded protein: CASSFREPISEAFF.